Following are 8 T cell receptor beta chains from one sample sequenced in a study of response to subunit inactivated influenza vaccine. MiXCR was run by TCRdb on the RT-PCR reads, yielding one entry per CDR3 protein. The sample records some 200,000 distinct CDR3 sequences, over 9.5% being singletons. This same sample was also part of a study on T cells expressing NK-cell markers. Per that study: Template switching by 5'RACE with UMIs generated the TCR beta cDNA.

The input for sequencing was CD8+ T cells sorted from PBMCs, taken roughly 12 days after vaccination. These receptors were obtained from a man aged 50 to 59 who received an inactivated influenza vaccine.

This clonotype appeared a few times. The J gene is TRBJ2-7, the V gene TRBV10-3; the D is unclear. The germline V gene encodes CDR1 ENHRY and CDR2 SYGVKD. The CDR3 length is 12 residues. The V and J ends lost 3 bases and 3 bases respectively, with 6 bases between them. Written as DNA, the CDR3 is TGTGCCATCAGTGACGGCAGCTACGAGCAGTACTTC. Translated: CAISDGSYEQYF.

This clonotype was counted a few times. This CDR3 reads CASSPGLGSGNTIYF. The CDR3 nucleotides read TGTGCCAGCAGCCCCGGACTGGGCTCTGGAAACACCATATATTTT. V and J are TRBV12-3 or TRBV12-4 and TRBJ1-3; no firm D call. V was trimmed by 6 bases and J by 0 bases, leaving 12 bases between them. The CDR3 is 15 residues long.

The chain joins TRBV11-2 to TRBJ2-7, with D perhaps TRBD1 or TRBD2 (5 bases each). From germline, CDR1 is SGHAT and CDR2 FQNNGV. Trimming cost V 1 base and J 6 bases, with 16 bases left between them. CDR3 length: 15 residues. The CDR3 DNA is TGTGCCAGCAGCTTAGGTCCAGGGATGAGCGGCGAGCAGTACTTC. Translation gives CASSLGPGMSGEQYF.

This clonotype has at least ten counts. J is TRBJ2-7 and V is TRBV14, with D possibly matching TRBD1 (5 bases). Germline V gene lookup returns CDR1 SGHDN and CDR2 FVKESK. The CDR3 length is 13 residues. V lost 2 bases and J lost 5, with 10 bases in between. This CDR3 reads CASSQYRSHEQYF. The CDR3 coding sequence is TGTGCCAGCAGCCAATACAGGTCCCACGAGCAGTACTTC.

This clonotype was observed a handful of times. V is TRBV6-2 or TRBV6-3 and J is TRBJ1-5; 7 positions agree with TRBD1. The CDR3 runs 13 residues. Germline V gene data show CDR1 as MNHEY and CDR2 as SVGEGT. Losses at the gene ends were 10 bases for V and 3 bases for J; bases not matched to a gene: 6. The CDR3, as DNA: TGTGCCACCCAAGGGACAGTCAATCAGCCCCAGCATTTT. Its translation is CATQGTVNQPQHF.

Only a few counts were recorded for this clonotype. The genes are TRBV11-2 and TRBJ2-4; 7 bases map to TRBD2. V trimming: 5 bases; J trimming: 7 bases; junction bases outside the gene matches: 11. This CDR3 spans 15 amino acids. CDR1 and CDR2 from the germline V gene are SGHAT and FQNNGV. CDR3 sequence reads: CASSAPISGWNIQYF. CDR3 coding DNA: TGTGCCAGCAGCGCCCCTATTAGCGGGTGGAACATTCAGTACTTC.

This clonotype was observed a handful of times. The rearrangement links TRBV6-5 to TRBJ2-2; unclear D gene. Germline CDR1 is MNHEY and CDR2 is SVGAGI. V was shortened by 2 bases and J by 1 base, with 8 bases between the two germline ends. CDR3 length equals 15 residues. The CDR3 loop is CASSYGVQNTGELFF. CDR3 coding DNA: TGTGCCAGCAGTTACGGGGTTCAGAACACCGGGGAGCTGTTTTTT.

The CDR3 DNA reads as TGCAGTGCTAGGGGATACAATCAGCCCCAGCATTTT. It is translated as CSARGYNQPQHF. This chain joins TRBV20-1 and TRBJ1-5; D not certain. The germline V gene encodes CDR1 DFQATT and CDR2 SNEGSKA (reference sequence). This CDR3 spans 12 amino acids. The V and J ends lost 3 bases and 3 bases respectively, with 6 bases between them.